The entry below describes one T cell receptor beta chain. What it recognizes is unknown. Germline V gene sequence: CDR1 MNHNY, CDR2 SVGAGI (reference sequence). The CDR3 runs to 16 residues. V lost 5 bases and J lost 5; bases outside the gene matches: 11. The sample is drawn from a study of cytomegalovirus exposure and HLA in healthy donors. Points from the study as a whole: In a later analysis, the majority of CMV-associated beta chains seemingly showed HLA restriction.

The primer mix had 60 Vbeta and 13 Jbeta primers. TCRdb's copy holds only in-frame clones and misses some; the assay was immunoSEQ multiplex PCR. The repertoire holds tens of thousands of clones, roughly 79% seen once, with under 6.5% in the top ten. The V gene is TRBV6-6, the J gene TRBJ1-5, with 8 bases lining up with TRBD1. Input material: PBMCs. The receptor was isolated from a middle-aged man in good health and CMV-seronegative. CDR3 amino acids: CASSAELDRGYQPQHF. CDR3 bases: TGTGCCAGCAGTGCCGAACTTGACAGGGGCTATCAGCCCCAGCATTTT.